This entry concerns a single T cell receptor beta chain. In this sample, this clonotype turned up many times. What antigen it recognizes has not been identified. Per-base quality was not reported, and no clone a single base away is much larger than it. The germline V gene (reference sequence) supplies CDR1 DFQATT and CDR2 SNEGSKA. The CDR3 contains 13 residues, cysteine and phenylalanine counted. Of all the DNA, just the CDR3 is kept, 39 bases in frame from base 1. V is cut back by 1 base and J by 9 bases, with 3 bases in the junction unmatched. This sample is part of a study of CD8 T cells in ankylosing spondylitis (dated by TCRdb to about 2017). General notes on the study: T cell receptor beta repertoires were profiled in healthy donors and ankylosing spondylitis patients so that disease-linked TCR variants could be found. The full study cohort was made up of about 24 ankylosing spondylitis patients and 108 healthy donors. Peripheral blood was sampled, and synovial fluid was also collected from ankylosing spondylitis patients.

Broad study findings and their caveats: A TCR beta motif made up of several highly homologous amino acid variants appeared to be characteristic of blood from ankylosing spondylitis patients. The disease-linked clones were reported to be significantly enriched in matched synovial fluid samples from ankylosing spondylitis patients. The disease-linked clones had a CD8+ phenotype and were found at relatively low frequencies in peripheral blood. Some motif variants had previously been reported in the synovial fluid and blood of reactive arthritis patients, which suggests shared mechanisms of disease initiation.

The sequencer listed for this sample is Illumina HiSeq 2500. Quantitative 5'-RACE with molecular barcodes was used to prepare TCR beta libraries. The authors' pipeline ran thus. A new computational method based on a probabilistic model of VDJ rearrangement was used to identify disease-linked TCR variants. Starting from the raw public reads, TCRdb applied fastp trimming at Q25, assembled clones with MiXCR and retained in-frame beta chains. Rows are combined by CDR3 protein, so each entry shows the most common genes and DNA. TCRdb, not the original authors, processed these V and J calls. This sample gives 750,000 to 850,000 distinct CDR3 sequences in total; 12% of them show up just once. Of the sample, 0.45% to 0.6% is held by the ten largest clones.

This sequence uses TRBV20-1 and TRBJ1-5, and 10 bases in between align with TRBD1. This clonotype originated in a male donor with ankylosing spondylitis. The sequencing sample was made of blood, either unsorted or a sorted T cell fraction (not recorded which). CDR3 loop: CSARGTGGRPQHF. The DNA is TGCAGTGCTAGAGGGACAGGGGGTAGGCCCCAGCATTTT.